This T cell receptor beta chain derives from a study of blood T cell repertoires in COVID-19. Study information: Samples of COVID-19 (acute and convalescent) were obtained from the United States, Italy and Spain. T cells, B-cell-depleted T cells, or PBMCs supplied cDNA or gDNA.

Authors' methods: By means of reference gene primer amplification, nucleated cell counts were estimated. Libraries were prepared by immunoSEQ multiplex PCR; TCRdb keeps only in-frame clonotypes and omits some of them. The V and J calls and the clone size are those of that table, but D and trimming were determined from the DNA. Here the sample spans about 140,000 clones, about 90% being singletons. This CDR3 has 14 residues. The ends were cut back, 4 bases at V and 1 base at J, with 7 bases in the middle. The germline gives CDR1 SGHTA, CDR2 FQGNSA. The sample comprised peripheral blood. This chain links TRBV7-2 with TRBJ2-2, with no clear D. The sequence derives from a woman in her forties or fifties with acute or convalescent COVID-19. CDR3 in amino acids: CASSSAWNTGELFF. CDR3 DNA: TGTGCCAGCAGCTCAGCCTGGAACACCGGGGAGCTGTTTTTT.